A selection of T cell receptor beta chains follows, all from one sample in a study of blood T cell repertoires in COVID-19. Sequenced by immunoSEQ multiplex PCR; TCRdb stores in-frame clones only, minus some. Of a few hundred thousand clones detected, 80% to 90% appear once; the ten largest clones hold around 8%. The sample consisted of peripheral blood. Receptor source: a woman between 50 and 59 years old who had recovered from COVID-19. Both conserved end residues are part of each CDR3. Not every row has a clone size; where given, it reads once, few, many or a size class.

cdr3_aa,clone_size,j_call,v_call
CASSVLTSGSSGELFF,-,TRBJ2-2,TRBV6-1
CASSQVGWEGRGAFF,once,TRBJ1-1,TRBV14
CASSKGTSGGQETQYF,few,TRBJ2-5,TRBV9
CASSWVLGASGEQFF,once,TRBJ2-1,TRBV7-2
CASSPRGTGGPTDTQYF,-,TRBJ2-3,TRBV7-9
CASSWEVAYGYTF,-,TRBJ1-2,TRBV7-9
CASSPYKNTEAFF,-,TRBJ1-1,TRBV7-9
CSVGTPYSYEQYF,-,TRBJ2-7,TRBV29-1
CASSLTGERANVLTF,-,TRBJ2-6,TRBV5-1
CAWSPWDRVTGELFF,-,TRBJ2-2,TRBV30
CASSSTGGDTEAFF,-,TRBJ1-1,TRBV5-4
CASKRLASDYEQYF,-,TRBJ2-7,TRBV6-5
CASEHRVLPNTEAFF,-,TRBJ1-1,TRBV7-9
CASSFTGAGANVLTF,-,TRBJ2-6,TRBV12-1
CSAPYMIGAFF,once,TRBJ1-1,TRBV20-1
CASSRGTGELFF,-,TRBJ2-2,TRBV6-5
CASSPRDRAPKQYF,-,TRBJ2-7,TRBV10-2
CSASPGSYEQYF,-,TRBJ2-7,TRBV20-1
CASSVGWASGNTIYF,-,TRBJ1-3,TRBV9
CASSAPVGGGNTIYF,once,TRBJ1-3,TRBV9
CASHTGGYSPLHF,-,TRBJ1-6,TRBV3-1/TRBV3-2
CATRTPLNYGYTF,-,TRBJ1-2,TRBV28
CASSQARVGGDTQYF,-,TRBJ2-3,TRBV4-3
CASSSQLYSNQPQHF,-,TRBJ1-5,TRBV19
CASSPTWGQGASNHF,once,TRBJ1-6,TRBV6-5
CASSPYSGANTGELFF,-,TRBJ2-2,TRBV27
CASSYPPWAIENTEAFF,-,TRBJ1-1,TRBV6-2/TRBV6-3
CASSMGLAGIQETQYF,-,TRBJ2-5,TRBV3-1/TRBV3-2